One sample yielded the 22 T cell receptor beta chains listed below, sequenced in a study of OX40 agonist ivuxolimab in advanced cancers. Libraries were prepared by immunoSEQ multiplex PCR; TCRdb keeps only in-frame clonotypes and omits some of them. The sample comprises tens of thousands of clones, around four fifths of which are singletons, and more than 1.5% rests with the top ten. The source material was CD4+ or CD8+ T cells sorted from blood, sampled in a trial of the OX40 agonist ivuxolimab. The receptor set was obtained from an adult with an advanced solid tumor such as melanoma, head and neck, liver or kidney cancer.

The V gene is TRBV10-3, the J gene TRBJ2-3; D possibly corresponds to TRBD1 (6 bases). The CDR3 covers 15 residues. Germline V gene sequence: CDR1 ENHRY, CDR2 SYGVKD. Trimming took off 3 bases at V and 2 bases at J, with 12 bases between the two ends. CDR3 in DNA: TGTGCCATCAGTGATGCAGGGGCCTTCACAGATACGCAGTATTTT. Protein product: CAISDAGAFTDTQYF.

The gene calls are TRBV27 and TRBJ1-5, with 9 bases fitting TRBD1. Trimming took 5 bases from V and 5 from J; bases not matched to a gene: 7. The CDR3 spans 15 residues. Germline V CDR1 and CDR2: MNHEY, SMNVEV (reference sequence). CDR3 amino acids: CASSPARQGDQPQHF. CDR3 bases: TGTGCCAGCAGTCCGGCCCGACAGGGGGATCAGCCCCAGCATTTT.

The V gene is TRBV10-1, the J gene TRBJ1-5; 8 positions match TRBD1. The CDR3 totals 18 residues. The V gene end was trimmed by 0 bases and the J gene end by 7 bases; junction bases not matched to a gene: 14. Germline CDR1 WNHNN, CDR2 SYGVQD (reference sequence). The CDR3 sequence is CASSESLGRTGINQPQHF. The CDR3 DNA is TGCGCCAGCAGTGAGTCTTTGGGGAGGACAGGGATTAACCAGCCCCAGCATTTT.

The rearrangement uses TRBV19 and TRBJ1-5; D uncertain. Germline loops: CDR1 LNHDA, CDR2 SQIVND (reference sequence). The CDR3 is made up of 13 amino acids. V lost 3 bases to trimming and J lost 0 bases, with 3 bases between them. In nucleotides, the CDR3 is TGTGCCAGTAGTATTACTAGCAATCAGCCCCAGCATTTT. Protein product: CASSITSNQPQHF.

For the CDR3, the DNA is TGTGCCAGCAGTGACCACGCGGGCAATCAGCCCCAGCATTTT. Translation: CASSDHAGNQPQHF. This sequence joins TRBV6-4 and TRBJ1-5; no firm D call. The CDR3 has 14 residues. The ends were cut back, 2 bases at V and 2 bases at J, with 7 bases in the middle. Germline assignment: CDR1 MRHNA and CDR2 SNTAGT.

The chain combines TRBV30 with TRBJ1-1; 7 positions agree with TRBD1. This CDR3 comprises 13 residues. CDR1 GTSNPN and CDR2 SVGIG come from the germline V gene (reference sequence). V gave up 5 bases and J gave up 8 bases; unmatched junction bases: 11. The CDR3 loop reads CAWGRGEALEAFF. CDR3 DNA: TGTGCCTGGGGCAGGGGGGAGGCACTGGAAGCTTTCTTT.

The CDR3 nucleotides read TGTGCCAGCAGCGCACAGTTGGGACAGGGGAGGGGCTACACCTTC. Its protein product is CASSAQLGQGRGYTF. This sequence joins TRBV9 and TRBJ1-2, with 10 bases fitting TRBD1. Germline V gives CDR1 SGDLS, CDR2 YYNGEE. This CDR3 spans 15 amino acids. The trim removed 3 bases at V and 8 bases at J, leaving 10 bases unmatched.

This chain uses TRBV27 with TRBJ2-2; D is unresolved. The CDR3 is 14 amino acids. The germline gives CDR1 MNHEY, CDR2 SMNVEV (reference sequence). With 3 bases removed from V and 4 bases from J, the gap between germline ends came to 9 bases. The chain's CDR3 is CASSFKASTGELFF. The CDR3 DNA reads TGTGCCAGCAGTTTTAAGGCGAGCACCGGGGAGCTGTTTTTT.

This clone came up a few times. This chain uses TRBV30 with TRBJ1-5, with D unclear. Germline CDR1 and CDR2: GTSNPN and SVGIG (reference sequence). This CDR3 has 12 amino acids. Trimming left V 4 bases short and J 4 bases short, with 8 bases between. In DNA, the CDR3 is TGTGCCTGGAATTTACTGAATCAGCCCCAGCATTTT. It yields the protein CAWNLLNQPQHF.

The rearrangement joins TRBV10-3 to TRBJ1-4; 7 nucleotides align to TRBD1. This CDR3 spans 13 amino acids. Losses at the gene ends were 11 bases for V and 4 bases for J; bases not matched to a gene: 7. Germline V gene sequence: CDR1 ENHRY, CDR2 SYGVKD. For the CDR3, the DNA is TGTGCCTCTACAGGGGAGGATAATGAAAAACTGTTTTTT. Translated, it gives CASTGEDNEKLFF.

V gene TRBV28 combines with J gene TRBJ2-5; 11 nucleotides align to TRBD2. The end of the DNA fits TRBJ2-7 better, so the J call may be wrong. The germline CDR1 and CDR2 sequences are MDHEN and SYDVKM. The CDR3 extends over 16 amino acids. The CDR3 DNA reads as TGTGCCAGCAGATCCCCGAGTAGCGGGAGGGCCTACGAGCAGTACTTC. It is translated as CASRSPSSGRAYEQYF.

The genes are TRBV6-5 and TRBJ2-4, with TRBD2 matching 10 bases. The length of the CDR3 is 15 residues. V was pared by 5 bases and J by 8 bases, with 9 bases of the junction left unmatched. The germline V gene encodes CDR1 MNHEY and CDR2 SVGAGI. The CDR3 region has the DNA TGTGCCAGCAGTCGAAAACTAGCGGGATTAGACATTCAGTACTTC. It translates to CASSRKLAGLDIQYF.

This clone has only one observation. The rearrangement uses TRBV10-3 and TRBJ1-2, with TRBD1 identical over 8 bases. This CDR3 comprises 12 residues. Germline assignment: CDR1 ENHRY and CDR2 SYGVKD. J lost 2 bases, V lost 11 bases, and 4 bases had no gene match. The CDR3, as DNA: TGTGCCGCCGACAGGGGAAACTATGGCTACACCTTC. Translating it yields CAADRGNYGYTF.

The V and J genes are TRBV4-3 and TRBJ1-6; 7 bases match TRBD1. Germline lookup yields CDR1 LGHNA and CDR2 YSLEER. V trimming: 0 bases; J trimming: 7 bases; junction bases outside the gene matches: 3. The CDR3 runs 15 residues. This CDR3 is CASSQDVTGNSPLHF. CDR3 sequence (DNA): TGCGCCAGCAGCCAAGACGTGACAGGGAATTCACCCCTCCACTTT.

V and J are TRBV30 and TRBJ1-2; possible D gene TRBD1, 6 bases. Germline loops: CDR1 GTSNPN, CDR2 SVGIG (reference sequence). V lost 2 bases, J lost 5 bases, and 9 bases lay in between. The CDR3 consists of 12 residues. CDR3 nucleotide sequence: TGTGCCTGGAGTAAAGGACAGTATGGCTACACCTTC. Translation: CAWSKGQYGYTF.

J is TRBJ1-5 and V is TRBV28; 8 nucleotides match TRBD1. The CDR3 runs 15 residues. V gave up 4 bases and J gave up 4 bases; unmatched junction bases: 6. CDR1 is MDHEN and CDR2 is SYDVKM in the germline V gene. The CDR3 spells CASSSIDRGNQPQHF. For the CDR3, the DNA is TGTGCCAGCAGTTCAATCGACAGGGGAAATCAGCCCCAGCATTTT. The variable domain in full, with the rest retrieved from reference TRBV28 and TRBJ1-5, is DVKVTQSSRYLVKRTGEKVFLECVQDMDHENMFWYRQDPGLGLRLIYFSYDVKMKEKGDIPEGYSVSREKKERFSLILESASTNQTSMYLCASSSIDRGNQPQHFGDGTRLSIL.

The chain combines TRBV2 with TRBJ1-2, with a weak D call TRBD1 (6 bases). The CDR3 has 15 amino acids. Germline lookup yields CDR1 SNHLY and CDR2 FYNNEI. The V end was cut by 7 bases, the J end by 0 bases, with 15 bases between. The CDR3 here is CASTVGTPTNYGYTF. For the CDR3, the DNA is TGTGCCAGCACCGTAGGGACACCGACTAACTATGGCTACACCTTC.

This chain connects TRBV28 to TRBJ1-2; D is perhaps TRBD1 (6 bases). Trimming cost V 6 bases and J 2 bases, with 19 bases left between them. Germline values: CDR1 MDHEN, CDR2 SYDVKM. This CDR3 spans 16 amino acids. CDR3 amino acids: CASSLKFGRGNYGYTF. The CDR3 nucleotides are TGTGCCAGCAGCTTAAAATTCGGCAGGGGAAACTATGGCTACACCTTC.

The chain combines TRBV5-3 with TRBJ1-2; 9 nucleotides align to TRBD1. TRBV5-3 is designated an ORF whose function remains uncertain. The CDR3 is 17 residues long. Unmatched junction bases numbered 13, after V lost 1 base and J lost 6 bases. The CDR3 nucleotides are TGTGCCAGAAGCTTGCGACAGGGGGATGGGATGGTCGATGGCTACACCTTC. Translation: CARSLRQGDGMVDGYTF.

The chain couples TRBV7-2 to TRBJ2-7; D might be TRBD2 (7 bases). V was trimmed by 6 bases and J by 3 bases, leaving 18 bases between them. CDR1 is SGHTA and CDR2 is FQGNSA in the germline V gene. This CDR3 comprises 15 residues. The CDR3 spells CASSYTGGAGYEQYF. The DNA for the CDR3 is TGTGCCAGCAGTTACACTGGGGGGGCAGGCTACGAGCAGTACTTC.

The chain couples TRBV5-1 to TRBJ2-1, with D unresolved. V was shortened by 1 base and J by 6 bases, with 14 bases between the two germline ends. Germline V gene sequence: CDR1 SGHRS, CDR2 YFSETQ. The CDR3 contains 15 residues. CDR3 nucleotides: TGCGCCAGCAGCTTGACGCAGGCCGGTTTCAATGAGCAGTTCTTC. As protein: CASSLTQAGFNEQFF.

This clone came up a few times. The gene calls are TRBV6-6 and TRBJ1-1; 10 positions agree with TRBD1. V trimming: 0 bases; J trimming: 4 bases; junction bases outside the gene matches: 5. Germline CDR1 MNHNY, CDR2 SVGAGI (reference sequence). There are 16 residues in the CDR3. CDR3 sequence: CASSYSTGGRGTEAFF. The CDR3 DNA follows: TGTGCCAGCAGTTACTCGACAGGGGGCAGAGGCACTGAAGCTTTCTTT.